This entry concerns a single T cell receptor (beta chain). No antigen is known for it. It may be a read error: a sequence one base away is much more abundant. The data originate from a study of Ad26.COV2.S vaccination and SARS-CoV-2 variants. Findings of the study overall: Relative to placebo recipients, vaccine recipients exhibited elevated spike-specific TCR breadth.

The CDR3 loop spans 12 amino acids. Germline-derived CDR1 and CDR2 are KGHSY and FQNENV. Libraries were prepared by immunoSEQ multiplex PCR; TCRdb keeps only in-frame clonotypes and omits some of them. Of over 90,000 clones detected, around three quarters appear once; the ten largest clones hold 15% to 20%. The chain employs TRBV16 and TRBJ2-7; 9 nucleotides match TRBD1. Specimen: peripheral blood, collected after recovery from COVID-19. The sequence was obtained from a human donor who had recovered from COVID-19. The CDR3 is CANSGTGSQQYF. The CDR3 DNA sequence: TGTGCCAACAGCGGGACAGGGTCACAGCAGTACTTC.